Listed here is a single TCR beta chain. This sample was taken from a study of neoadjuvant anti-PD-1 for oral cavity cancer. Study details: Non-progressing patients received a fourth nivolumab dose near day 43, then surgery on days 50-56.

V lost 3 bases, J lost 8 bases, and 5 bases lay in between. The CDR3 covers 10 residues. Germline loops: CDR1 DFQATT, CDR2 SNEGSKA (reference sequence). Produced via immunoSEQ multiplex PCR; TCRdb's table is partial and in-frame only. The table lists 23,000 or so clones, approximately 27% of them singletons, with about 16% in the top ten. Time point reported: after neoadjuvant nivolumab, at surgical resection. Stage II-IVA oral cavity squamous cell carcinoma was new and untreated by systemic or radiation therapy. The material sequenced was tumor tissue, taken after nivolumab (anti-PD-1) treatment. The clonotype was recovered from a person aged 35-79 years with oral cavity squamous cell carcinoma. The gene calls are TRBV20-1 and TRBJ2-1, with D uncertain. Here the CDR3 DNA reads TGCAGTGCTAGGCGCGATGAGCAGTTCTTC. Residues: CSARRDEQFF.